The rows below give T cell receptor beta chains drawn from one sample of a study of cytomegalovirus exposure and HLA in healthy donors. The protocol was immunoSEQ multiplex PCR, while the TCRdb copy is restricted to in-frame clones and leaves out a portion. This sample has 150,000 or so clones, with 77% found just once. The sample taken for sequencing was PBMCs. These receptors all come from a woman under 40 in good health and CMV-seronegative. Both conserved end residues are part of each CDR3. A D gene is named only where the DNA matches it firmly. Not every row has a clone size; where given, it reads once, few, many or a size class.

.	TRBV6-1	.	TRBJ1-2	CASMGLTIGGYTF	TGTGCCAGCATGGGGCTCACGATAGGTGGCTACACCTTC
TRBD2	TRBV29-1	.	TRBJ2-2	CSVEDRLARSTGELFF	TGCAGCGTTGAAGATAGACTAGCGAGAAGCACCGGGGAGCTGTTTTTT
TRBD2	TRBV5-1	few	TRBJ2-3	CASSQAGASDTQYF	TGCGCCAGCAGCCAAGCGGGGGCCTCAGATACGCAGTATTTT
.	TRBV9	.	TRBJ1-1	CASSSWGGTEAFF	TGTGCCAGCAGCTCATGGGGCGGCACTGAAGCTTTCTTT
TRBD2	TRBV9	.	TRBJ2-1	CASSVGASGRYNEQFF	TGTGCCAGCAGCGTAGGGGCTAGCGGGAGGTACAATGAGCAGTTCTTC
.	TRBV9	.	TRBJ2-5	CASSVDTTLQETQYF	TGTGCCAGCAGCGTAGACACAACGTTACAAGAGACCCAGTACTTC
.	TRBV29-1	.	TRBJ2-7	CSVQPSARGPYEQYF	TGCAGCGTTCAGCCGTCCGCAAGGGGCCCCTACGAGCAGTACTTC
TRBD1	TRBV5-1	few	TRBJ1-2	CASSLDSGTVTRGYPF	TGCGCCAGCAGCCTTGATTCCGGGACAGTGACTCGGGGCTACCCCTTC
.	TRBV29-1	.	TRBJ1-3	CSVGDRYGNTIYF	TGCAGCGTTGGTGACAGATATGGAAACACCATATATTTT
.	TRBV5-1	.	TRBJ2-1	CASSEDSSSYNEQFF	TGCGCCAGCAGCGAGGACTCGAGCTCCTACAATGAGCAGTTCTTC
.	TRBV5-1	.	TRBJ2-1	CASSLGPGEDNEQFF	TGCGCCAGCAGCTTGGGCCCTGGTGAGGACAATGAGCAGTTCTTC
TRBD1	TRBV6-6	.	TRBJ1-5	CASSSGQNQPQHF	TGTGCCAGCAGTTCGGGACAGAATCAGCCCCAGCATTTT
.	TRBV19	.	TRBJ2-1	CASSLNSAYNEQFF	TGTGCCAGTAGTTTAAACTCGGCCTACAATGAGCAGTTCTTC
TRBD1	TRBV4-1	.	TRBJ2-7	CASSQGTGRYEQYF	TGCGCCAGCAGCCAGGGGACAGGGCGCTACGAGCAGTACTTC
.	TRBV18	.	TRBJ2-7	CASSGQLSSYEQYF	TGTGCCAGCTCAGGACAACTGAGCTCCTACGAGCAGTACTTC
TRBD2	TRBV10-2	.	TRBJ2-5	CASSSRGGVGETQYF	TGCGCCAGCAGTAGTCGGGGGGGCGTCGGGGAGACCCAGTACTTC
TRBD1	TRBV7-8	.	TRBJ2-7	CASSVGDMTGEYF	TGTGCCAGCAGCGTAGGGGACATGACAGGGGAGTACTTC
.	TRBV7-2	.	TRBJ2-5	CASSLAVYRGQETQYF	TGTGCCAGCAGCTTAGCGGTTTATCGGGGTCAGGAGACCCAGTACTTC
TRBD1	TRBV18	.	TRBJ1-3	CASSPRQGTSSGNTIYF	TGTGCCAGCTCACCACGACAGGGTACCTCTTCTGGAAACACCATATATTTT
TRBD1	TRBV7-9	.	TRBJ1-1	CASTGTGGTEAFF	TGTGCCAGTACCGGGACAGGGGGTACTGAAGCTTTCTTT
TRBD1	TRBV27	.	TRBJ1-2	CASTQLTTGGNYGYTF	TGTGCCAGCACCCAACTCACAACAGGGGGCAACTATGGCTACACCTTC
TRBD2	TRBV5-1	.	TRBJ2-3	CASSLRASGGSTDTQYF	TGCGCCAGCAGCTTAAGGGCTAGCGGGGGGAGCACAGATACGCAGTATTTT
TRBD2	TRBV7-9	.	TRBJ2-7	CASSLAREVMEQYF	TGTGCCAGCAGCTTAGCGCGGGAGGTTATGGAGCAGTACTTC
TRBD1	TRBV6-5	.	TRBJ2-7	CASSSSLDRGLYEQYF	TGTGCCAGCAGTTCTTCATTGGACAGGGGGCTTTACGAGCAGTACTTC
TRBD1	TRBV5-1	.	TRBJ1-1	CASSFLGTDTEAFF	TGCGCCAGCAGCTTTTTAGGGACAGACACTGAAGCTTTCTTT
.	TRBV2	.	TRBJ1-5	CASSEWGPYSNQPQHF	TGTGCCAGCAGTGAGTGGGGGCCCTATAGCAATCAGCCCCAGCATTTT
TRBD1	TRBV7-9	.	TRBJ2-3	CASSSNRGQGTDTQYF	TGTGCCAGCAGCTCGAACAGGGGGCAGGGCACAGATACGCAGTATTTT
TRBD1	TRBV27	.	TRBJ2-7	CASRTSGTGPYEQYF	TGTGCCAGCAGAACCTCCGGGACAGGGCCCTACGAGCAGTACTTC
TRBD1	TRBV29-1	.	TRBJ2-1	CSVVGGTGSHEQFF	TGCAGCGTTGTGGGGGGGACAGGGTCGCATGAGCAGTTCTTC
TRBD1	TRBV29-1	.	TRBJ1-2	CSVGDRNYGYTF	TGCAGCGTTGGGGACAGAAACTATGGCTACACCTTC
TRBD1	TRBV5-6	.	TRBJ1-5	CASSFGGHGTDTQHF	TGTGCCAGCAGCTTCGGAGGGCATGGGACAGATACGCAGCATTTT
.	TRBV20-1	.	TRBJ2-5	CSASIQETQYF	TGCAGTGCTAGCATCCAAGAGACCCAGTACTTC
TRBD1	TRBV7-3	.	TRBJ2-7	CASSSDRVSEQYF	TGTGCCAGCAGCTCCGACAGGGTAAGCGAGCAGTACTTC
TRBD2	TRBV5-6	.	TRBJ2-3	CASSFMGLAGDTQYF	TGTGCCAGCAGCTTCATGGGACTAGCGGGGGATACGCAGTATTTT
TRBD1	TRBV30	.	TRBJ1-4	CAWSFGQVGEKLFF	TGTGCCTGGAGTTTTGGACAGGTGGGCGAAAAACTGTTTTTT
.	TRBV7-8	.	TRBJ2-5	CASSFQGVQETQYF	TGTGCCAGCAGCTTTCAAGGGGTACAAGAGACCCAGTACTTC
TRBD1	TRBV4-2	.	TRBJ1-5	CASSQGNRGNQPQHF	TGTGCCAGCAGCCAGGGAAACAGGGGGAATCAGCCCCAGCATTTT
.	TRBV4-1	few	TRBJ2-3	CASSQDFGGLSTDTQYF	TGCGCCAGCAGCCAAGATTTCGGCGGACTGAGCACAGATACGCAGTATTTT
.	TRBV18	.	TRBJ1-1	CASSPTGSEAFF	TGTGCCAGCTCACCTACAGGGTCTGAAGCTTTCTTT
.	TRBV6-5	.	TRBJ2-5	CASSYGSAWLETQYF	TGTGCCAGCAGTTACGGGTCAGCGTGGCTAGAGACCCAGTACTTC
TRBD1	TRBV27	once	TRBJ2-1	CASLGQNYNEQFF	TGTGCCAGCCTGGGACAGAACTACAATGAGCAGTTCTTC
TRBD1	TRBV6-1	.	TRBJ1-3	CASRTGGPGNTIYF	TGTGCCAGCAGAACAGGGGGTCCTGGAAACACCATATATTTT
.	TRBV5-1	.	TRBJ2-5	CASSLSTGEETQYF	TGCGCCAGCAGCTTGAGTACGGGGGAAGAGACCCAGTACTTC
TRBD1	TRBV7-3	few	TRBJ1-1	CASSLVQGDTEAFF	TGTGCCAGCAGCTTAGTACAGGGGGACACTGAAGCTTTCTTT
TRBD1	TRBV5-1	few	TRBJ1-5	CASSLEGQGYQPQHF	TGCGCCAGCAGCTTAGAAGGACAGGGATATCAGCCCCAGCATTTT
.	TRBV4-3	.	TRBJ2-5	CASSQRGFQYF	TGCGCCAGCAGCCAACGGGGGTTCCAGTACTTC
TRBD1	TRBV27	.	TRBJ2-7	CASSFVRQGAIWEQYF	TGTGCCAGCAGTTTTGTACGACAGGGGGCGATTTGGGAGCAGTACTTC
TRBD1	TRBV6-1	.	TRBJ2-2	CASRRQGPTGELFF	TGTGCCAGCAGGCGACAGGGGCCCACCGGGGAGCTGTTTTTT
TRBD2	TRBV19	.	TRBJ2-5	CASSIGSGRAGETQYF	TGTGCCAGTAGTATCGGTAGCGGGAGGGCAGGGGAGACCCAGTACTTC
.	TRBV7-3	few	TRBJ2-1	CASSFGGDEQFF	TGTGCCAGCAGCTTCGGGGGAGATGAGCAGTTCTTC
.	TRBV4-1	.	TRBJ2-2	CASSQEFVYTGELFF	TGCGCCAGCAGCCAAGAGTTCGTTTACACCGGGGAGCTGTTTTTT
.	TRBV15	few	TRBJ1-1	CATSRARLNTEAFF	TGTGCCACCAGCAGAGCCAGGCTGAACACTGAAGCTTTCTTT
.	TRBV2	.	TRBJ2-5	CAGGIQETQYF	TGTGCCGGCGGGATCCAAGAGACCCAGTACTTC
TRBD1	TRBV5-8	.	TRBJ2-7	CASSLDRGDKDEQYF	TGTGCCAGCAGCTTGGACAGGGGTGATAAGGACGAGCAGTACTTC
.	TRBV25-1	.	TRBJ1-2	CASSEDKGPNYGYTF	TGTGCCAGCAGTGAAGACAAGGGGCCTAACTATGGCTACACCTTC